This T cell receptor (beta chain) was sequenced in a study of T-cell memory formation after mild COVID-19. Findings and caveats of the study: The SARS-CoV-2 specificity of second-wave clones reaching peak at day 37 remained unverified.

A single record per CDR3 protein comes from TCRdb applying MiXCR to the 5' RACE reads. The sample includes some 130,000 distinct CDR3 sequences, 5% to 6.5% of them seen just once. Germline CDR1 SGHVS, CDR2 FNYEAQ. The CDR3 spans 17 residues. V gave up 5 bases and J gave up 1 base, with 19 bases separating them. In its sample, this clonotype was seen many times. Antigen: not known. The sample comprised PBMCs or a T cell subset sorted from them (not recorded which). This clonotype was obtained from an adult woman who had mild COVID-19 (a few samples of this study predate the infection). Cell type and time point are not known. V is TRBV7-6 and J is TRBJ2-3; D call uncertain. CDR3 coding DNA: TGTGCCAGCAGCCTCTCACCGACCCCTTTTGGCACAGATACGCAGTATTTT. Amino acid sequence: CASSLSPTPFGTDTQYF.